The rows below give T cell receptor beta chains drawn from one sample of a study of blood T cell repertoires in COVID-19. The protocol was immunoSEQ multiplex PCR, while the TCRdb copy is restricted to in-frame clones and leaves out a portion. Of approximately 100,000 clones in the sample, more than 65% were seen once. Sequencing was done on a sample of peripheral blood. The receptors originated from a man in his 60s with acute or convalescent COVID-19. Each CDR3 is given with its conserved first and last residue. A D gene is named only where the DNA matches it firmly. The size field is filled for only some rows; it gives once, few, many or a size class.

v_gene	abundance	j_gene	d_gene	CDR3aa	CDR3nt
TRBV19	-	TRBJ1-2	TRBD1	CASSDRGDYGYTF	TGTGCCAGTAGCGACAGGGGAGACTATGGCTACACCTTC
TRBV18	once	TRBJ2-5	TRBD2	CASSPNGGIQETQYF	TGTGCCAGCTCACCAAACGGGGGGATCCAAGAGACCCAGTACTTC
TRBV7-9	-	TRBJ2-7	-	CATAAHEQYF	TGTGCCACAGCGGCCCACGAGCAGTACTTC
TRBV7-8	-	TRBJ1-2	-	CASSPGSGLHGYTF	TGTGCCAGCAGCCCGGGGTCGGGGTTACATGGCTACACCTTC
TRBV4-3	-	TRBJ2-3	TRBD2	CASSQDSTSGGWSTQYF	TGCGCCAGCAGCCAAGATTCGACTAGCGGGGGGTGGTCGACGCAGTATTTT
TRBV10-3	-	TRBJ2-7	TRBD2	CATAEVGGTSVFEQYF	TGTGCCACCGCCGAGGTCGGAGGGACTAGCGTTTTCGAGCAGTACTTC
TRBV11-2	few	TRBJ1-2	TRBD1	CASSLGRAGGFLDYGYTF	TGTGCCAGCAGCTTAGGTCGAGCAGGGGGCTTCCTCGACTATGGCTACACCTTC
TRBV28	-	TRBJ1-1	TRBD1	CASSFHPGQGRTEAFF	TGTGCCAGCAGTTTCCATCCGGGACAGGGGCGGACTGAAGCTTTCTTT
TRBV28	-	TRBJ1-4	-	CASSFDKAKLFF	TGTGCCAGCAGTTTTGATAAAGCAAAACTGTTTTTT
TRBV19	-	TRBJ1-5	-	CASSISRALGPQHF	TGTGCCAGTAGTATTAGCAGGGCGCTTGGGCCCCAGCATTTT
TRBV7-9	-	TRBJ2-7	TRBD1	CASSPPGQGGYEQYF	TGTGCCAGCAGCCCCCCGGGACAGGGAGGATACGAGCAGTACTTC
TRBV28	-	TRBJ1-5	TRBD1	CASSSPGTASNQPQHF	TGTGCCAGCAGCTCACCCGGGACAGCAAGCAATCAGCCCCAGCATTTT
TRBV9	-	TRBJ2-2	TRBD2	CASSVVAVAGIGELFF	TGTGCCAGCAGCGTAGTGGCGGTAGCGGGAATCGGGGAGCTGTTTTTT
TRBV29-1	once	TRBJ2-7	TRBD1	CSAGTGPEQYF	TGCAGCGCCGGGACAGGGCCGGAGCAGTACTTC
TRBV6-5	few	TRBJ1-1	-	CASSYWVEDTEAFF	TGTGCCAGCAGTTACTGGGTTGAGGACACTGAAGCTTTCTTT
TRBV6-6	-	TRBJ1-1	TRBD1	CASSFNRGGTEAFF	TGTGCCAGCAGCTTCAACAGGGGGGGCACTGAAGCTTTCTTT
TRBV7-9	-	TRBJ1-2	-	CASSPRYRPAYGYTF	TGTGCCAGCAGCCCCCGGTACAGGCCCGCGTATGGCTACACCTTC
TRBV5-1	-	TRBJ2-3	TRBD1	CASGGQGAPDTQYF	TGCGCCAGCGGGGGACAGGGGGCCCCAGATACGCAGTATTTT
TRBV13	-	TRBJ2-1	-	CASSFGGPGEQFF	TGTGCCAGCAGCTTTGGAGGGCCCGGGGAGCAGTTCTTC
TRBV19	many	TRBJ1-1	-	CASSINYQGNTEAFF	TGTGCCAGTAGTATCAATTACCAGGGGAACACTGAAGCTTTCTTT
TRBV6-2/TRBV6-3	-	TRBJ2-7	-	CASSYPQGAYEQYF	TGTGCCAGCAGTTACCCGCAGGGTGCCTACGAGCAGTACTTC
TRBV29-1	few	TRBJ1-2	-	CSTWAGGASGYGYTF	TGCAGCACGTGGGCCGGGGGTGCCTCAGGATATGGCTACACCTTC
TRBV4-3	-	TRBJ2-2	TRBD2	CASSRTSGRGMTGELFF	TGCGCCAGCAGCCGGACTAGCGGGAGAGGAATGACCGGGGAGCTGTTTTTT
TRBV6-5	-	TRBJ1-5	-	CASTGFSNQPQHF	TGTGCCAGCACAGGGTTCAGCAATCAGCCCCAGCATTTT
TRBV23-1	few	TRBJ2-7	TRBD1	CASTETGTGTTHGFELSSYEQYF	TGCGCCAGCACTGAAACCGGGACAGGGACCACGCATGGATTCGAGCTTAGCTCCTACGAGCAGTACTTC
TRBV30	-	TRBJ1-1	TRBD1	CAWRGQGRAEAFF	TGTGCCTGGAGGGGACAGGGTCGGGCTGAAGCTTTCTTT
TRBV29-1	-	TRBJ2-5	TRBD2	CSVVSGRSQETQYF	TGCAGCGTGGTAAGCGGGAGGAGCCAAGAGACCCAGTACTTC
TRBV18	-	TRBJ2-3	-	CASSDSYTDTQYF	TGTGCCAGCTCTGACAGCTACACAGATACGCAGTATTTT
TRBV5-1	-	TRBJ2-7	-	CASREGAYEQYF	TGCGCCAGCAGAGAAGGGGCCTACGAGCAGTACTTC
TRBV5-4	few	TRBJ2-3	TRBD1	CASSASTGGDTQYF	TGTGCCAGCAGCGCCTCGACAGGGGGAGATACGCAGTATTTT
TRBV5-6	-	TRBJ2-1	TRBD2	CASSLVLAGVRNEQFF	TGTGCCAGCAGCTTGGTACTAGCGGGAGTTAGGAATGAGCAGTTCTTC
TRBV4-1	-	TRBJ2-7	-	CASSQFGRQGFEQYF	TGCGCCAGCAGCCAATTCGGGAGACAGGGCTTCGAGCAGTACTTC
TRBV27	-	TRBJ2-7	TRBD1	CASSFRDRGREQYF	TGTGCCAGCAGTTTCCGGGACAGGGGGCGGGAGCAGTACTTC
TRBV19	-	TRBJ2-7	TRBD2	CASSILAGPYEQYF	TGTGCCAGTTCGATACTAGCGGGCCCCTACGAGCAGTACTTC
TRBV28	-	TRBJ1-5	-	CASSSSIKPQHF	TGTGCCAGCAGTTCGAGCATCAAGCCCCAGCATTTT
TRBV7-3	once	TRBJ2-1	-	CASSSTRGTTPDEQFF	TGTGCCAGCAGTTCTACCCGCGGGACGACACCAGATGAGCAGTTCTTC
TRBV30	-	TRBJ1-4	-	CAWRQIATGNEKLFF	TGTGCCTGGAGGCAGATAGCGACAGGCAATGAAAAACTGTTTTTT
TRBV2	few	TRBJ2-3	-	CASSDRRRTDTQYF	TGTGCCAGCAGTGACCGGCGGAGAACAGATACGCAGTATTTT
TRBV27	-	TRBJ1-2	-	CASGLFGEDPLNGYTF	TGTGCCAGCGGGCTTTTCGGGGAGGACCCATTGAATGGCTACACCTTC
TRBV15	-	TRBJ1-4	-	CATSRGGGATNEKLFF	TGTGCCACCAGCAGAGGGGGGGGAGCAACTAATGAAAAACTGTTTTTT
TRBV5-1	-	TRBJ1-2	TRBD1	CASSLGQGANGYTF	TGCGCCAGCAGCTTGGGACAGGGGGCAAATGGCTACACCTTC
TRBV10-1	-	TRBJ1-5	-	CASSSPGGQGSISNQPQHF	TGCGCCAGCAGTTCCCCTGGGGGCCAGGGGTCTATAAGCAATCAGCCCCAGCATTTT
TRBV2	-	TRBJ1-4	-	CASGRDGTTNEKLFF	TGTGCCAGCGGCAGGGATGGGACAACTAATGAAAAACTGTTTTTT
TRBV5-5	-	TRBJ2-3	TRBD1	CASSPDRGFSTDTQYF	TGTGCCAGCAGCCCTGACAGGGGGTTTAGCACAGATACGCAGTATTTT
TRBV9	once	TRBJ2-2	TRBD1	CASSSQGAPGELFF	TGTGCCAGCAGCTCACAGGGGGCTCCCGGGGAGCTGTTTTTT
TRBV10-3	-	TRBJ1-5	-	CAIQGSGGQPQHF	TGTGCCATCCAGGGGAGTGGCGGTCAGCCCCAGCATTTT
TRBV7-2	many	TRBJ2-5	TRBD2	CASSIGTSGGGETQYF	TGTGCCAGCAGCATAGGGACTAGCGGGGGAGGAGAGACCCAGTACTTC
TRBV10-1	-	TRBJ2-6	TRBD1	CASSTGGSGANVLTF	TGCGCCAGCAGCACAGGGGGCTCAGGGGCCAACGTCCTGACTTTC
TRBV20-1	once	TRBJ1-2	-	CSAGGEGGYTF	TGCAGTGCCGGAGGGGAGGGGGGCTACACCTTC
TRBV19	-	TRBJ2-6	TRBD1	CASSSGTAFSGANVLTF	TGTGCCAGTAGCTCCGGGACAGCATTCTCTGGGGCCAACGTCCTGACTTTC
TRBV19	-	TRBJ2-7	-	CASSIVGNTYEQYF	TGTGCCAGTAGTATAGTTGGCAACACCTACGAGCAGTACTTC
TRBV29-1	-	TRBJ1-2	-	CSVDPHAGRDGDYTF	TGCAGCGTTGACCCCCACGCGGGACGGGACGGTGACTACACCTTC
TRBV7-2	once	TRBJ2-5	-	CASSSGGWAGVLQETQYF	TGTGCCAGCAGCTCAGGCGGGTGGGCAGGGGTGCTTCAAGAGACCCAGTACTTC
TRBV19	-	TRBJ2-5	-	CASSMIGDMGETQYF	TGTGCCAGTAGTATGATTGGGGACATGGGAGAGACCCAGTACTTC
TRBV3-1/TRBV3-2	-	TRBJ1-2	-	CASSQDRDGYTF	TGTGCCAGCAGCCAAGACAGGGATGGCTACACCTTC
TRBV10-3	-	TRBJ1-4	-	CAISEGQYNEKLFF	TGTGCCATCAGTGAGGGCCAGTACAATGAAAAACTGTTTTTT
TRBV9	-	TRBJ2-7	-	CASSVGEGASSYEQYF	TGTGCCAGCAGCGTAGGGGAAGGGGCGAGCTCCTACGAGCAGTACTTC
TRBV18	-	TRBJ2-7	-	CASSPPFGQAHEQYF	TGTGCCAGCTCACCACCTTTCGGCCAGGCCCACGAGCAGTACTTC